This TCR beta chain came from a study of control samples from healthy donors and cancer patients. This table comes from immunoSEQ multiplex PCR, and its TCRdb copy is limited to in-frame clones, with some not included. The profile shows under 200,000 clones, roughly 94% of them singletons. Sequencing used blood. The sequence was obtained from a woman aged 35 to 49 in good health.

CDR3 amino acids: CASSPGQVALGNEQFF. CDR3 DNA sequence: TGTGCCAGCTCACCCGGACAGGTCGCATTGGGCAATGAGCAGTTCTTC. This chain joins TRBV18 and TRBJ2-1; TRBD1 matches 7 bases. With 3 bases clipped from V and 6 bases from J, the junction kept 11 bases outside the gene matches. Germline assignment: CDR1 KGHSH and CDR2 LQKENI. This CDR3 region has 16 residues.